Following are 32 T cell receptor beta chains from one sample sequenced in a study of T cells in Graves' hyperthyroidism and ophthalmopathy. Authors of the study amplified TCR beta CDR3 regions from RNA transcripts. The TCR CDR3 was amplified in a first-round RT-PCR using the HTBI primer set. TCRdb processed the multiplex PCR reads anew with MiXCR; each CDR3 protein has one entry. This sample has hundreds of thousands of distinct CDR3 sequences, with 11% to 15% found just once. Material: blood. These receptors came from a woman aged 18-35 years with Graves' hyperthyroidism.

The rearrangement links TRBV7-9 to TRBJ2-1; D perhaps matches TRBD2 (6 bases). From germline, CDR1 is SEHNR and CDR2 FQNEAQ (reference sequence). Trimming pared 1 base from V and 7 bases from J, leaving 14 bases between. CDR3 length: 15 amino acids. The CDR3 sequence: CASSLGLKSGNEQFF. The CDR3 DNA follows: TGTGCCAGCAGCTTAGGACTTAAGAGCGGGAATGAGCAGTTCTTC.

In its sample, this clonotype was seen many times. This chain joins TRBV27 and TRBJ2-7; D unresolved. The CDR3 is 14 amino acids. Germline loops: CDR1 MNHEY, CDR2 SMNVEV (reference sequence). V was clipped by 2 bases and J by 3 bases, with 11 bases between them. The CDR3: CASSLLGRDYEQYF. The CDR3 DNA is TGTGCCAGCAGTTTACTTGGACGAGACTACGAGCAGTACTTC.

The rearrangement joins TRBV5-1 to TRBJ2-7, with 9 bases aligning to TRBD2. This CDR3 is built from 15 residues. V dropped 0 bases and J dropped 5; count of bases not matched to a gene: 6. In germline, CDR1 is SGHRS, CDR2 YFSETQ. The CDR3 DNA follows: TGCGCCAGCAGCTTGGGTGATAGCGGGAGAAACGAGCAGTACTTC. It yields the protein CASSLGDSGRNEQYF.

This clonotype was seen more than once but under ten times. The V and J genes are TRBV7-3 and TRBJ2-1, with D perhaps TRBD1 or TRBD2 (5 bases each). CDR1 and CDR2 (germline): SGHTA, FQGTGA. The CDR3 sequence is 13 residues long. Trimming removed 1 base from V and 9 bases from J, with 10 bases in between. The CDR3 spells CASSLILGTEQFF. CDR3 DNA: TGTGCCAGCAGCTTAATCCTCGGGACTGAGCAGTTCTTC.

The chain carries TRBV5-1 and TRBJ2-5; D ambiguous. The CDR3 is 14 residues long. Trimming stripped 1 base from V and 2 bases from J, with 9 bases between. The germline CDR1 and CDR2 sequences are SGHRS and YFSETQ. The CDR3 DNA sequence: TGCGCCAGCAGCTTGAACGGCGGACAAGAGACCCAGTACTTC. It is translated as CASSLNGGQETQYF. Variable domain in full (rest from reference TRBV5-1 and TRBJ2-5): KAGVTQTPRYLIKTRGQQVTLSCSPISGHRSVSWYQQTPGQGLQFLFEYFSETQRNKGNFPGRFSGRQFSNSRSEMNVSTLELGDSALYLCASSLNGGQETQYFGPGTRLLVL.

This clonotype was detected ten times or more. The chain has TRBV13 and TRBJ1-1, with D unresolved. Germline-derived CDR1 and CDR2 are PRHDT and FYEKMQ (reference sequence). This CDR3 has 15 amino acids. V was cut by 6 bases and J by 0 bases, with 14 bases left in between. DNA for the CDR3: TGTGCCAGCAGACTTCTTGACGGAATGAACACTGAAGCTTTCTTT. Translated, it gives CASRLLDGMNTEAFF.

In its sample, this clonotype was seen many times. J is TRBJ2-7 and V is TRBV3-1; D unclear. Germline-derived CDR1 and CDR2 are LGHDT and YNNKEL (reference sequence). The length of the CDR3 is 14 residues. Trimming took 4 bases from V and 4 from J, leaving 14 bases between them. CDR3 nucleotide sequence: TGTGCCAGCAGCCCCCACTCTGGGTCTTACGAGCAGTACTTC. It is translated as CASSPHSGSYEQYF.

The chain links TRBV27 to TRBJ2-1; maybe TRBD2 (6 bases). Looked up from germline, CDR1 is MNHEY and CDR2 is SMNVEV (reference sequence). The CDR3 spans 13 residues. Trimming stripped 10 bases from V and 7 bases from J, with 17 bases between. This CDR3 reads CATTPRLGNEQFF. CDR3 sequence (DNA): TGTGCCACCACCCCCCGACTAGGGAATGAGCAGTTCTTC.

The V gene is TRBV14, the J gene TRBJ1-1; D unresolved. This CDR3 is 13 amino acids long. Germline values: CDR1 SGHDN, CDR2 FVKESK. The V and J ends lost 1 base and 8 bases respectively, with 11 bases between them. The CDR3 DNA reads TGTGCCAGCAGCCAAGTTTCATGGCAGGAAGCTTTCTTT. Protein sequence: CASSQVSWQEAFF.

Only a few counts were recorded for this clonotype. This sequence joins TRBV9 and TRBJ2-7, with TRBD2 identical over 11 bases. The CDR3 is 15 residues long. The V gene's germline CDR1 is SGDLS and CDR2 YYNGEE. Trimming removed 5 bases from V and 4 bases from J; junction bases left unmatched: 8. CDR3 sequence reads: CASSEPTSGGYEQYF. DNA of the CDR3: TGTGCCAGCAGTGAGCCTACTAGCGGGGGTTACGAGCAGTACTTC.

This chain's CDR3 is CASSLDRGYYEQYF. The CDR3 DNA is TGTGCCAGCAGCCTAGACAGGGGATACTACGAGCAGTACTTC. V usage is TRBV6-1 and J usage is TRBJ2-7; 8 bases match TRBD1. The CDR3 is made up of 14 amino acids. V lost 6 bases, J lost 3 bases, and 7 bases stayed unmatched. Germline V gene sequence: CDR1 MNHNS, CDR2 SASEGT.

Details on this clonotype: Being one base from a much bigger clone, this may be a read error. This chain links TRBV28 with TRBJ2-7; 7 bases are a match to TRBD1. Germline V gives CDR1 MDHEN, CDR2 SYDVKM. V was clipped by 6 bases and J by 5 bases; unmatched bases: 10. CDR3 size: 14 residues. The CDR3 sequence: CASSRDRAAHEQYF. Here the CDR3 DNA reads TGTGCCAGCAGCCGTGACAGGGCCGCCCACGAGCAGTACTTC.

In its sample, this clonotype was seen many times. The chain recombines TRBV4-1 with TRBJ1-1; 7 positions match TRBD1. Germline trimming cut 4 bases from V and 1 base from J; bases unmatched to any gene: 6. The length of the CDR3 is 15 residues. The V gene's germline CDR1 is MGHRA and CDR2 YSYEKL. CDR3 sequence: CASSPTGLENTEAFF. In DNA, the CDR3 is TGCGCCAGCAGCCCGACAGGGTTGGAGAACACTGAAGCTTTCTTT.

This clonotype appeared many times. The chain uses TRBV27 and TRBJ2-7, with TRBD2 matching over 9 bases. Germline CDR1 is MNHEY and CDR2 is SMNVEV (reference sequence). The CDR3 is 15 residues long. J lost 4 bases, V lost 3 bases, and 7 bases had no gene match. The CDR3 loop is CASSFRGGGSYEQYF. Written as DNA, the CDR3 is TGTGCCAGCAGTTTTCGCGGGGGGGGGTCATACGAGCAGTACTTC.

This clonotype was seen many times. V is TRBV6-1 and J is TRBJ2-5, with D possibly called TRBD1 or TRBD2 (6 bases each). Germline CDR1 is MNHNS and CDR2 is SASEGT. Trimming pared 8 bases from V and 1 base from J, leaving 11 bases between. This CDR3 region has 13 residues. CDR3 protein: CASRTGAQETQYF. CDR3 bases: TGTGCCAGCCGAACGGGGGCCCAAGAGACCCAGTACTTC.

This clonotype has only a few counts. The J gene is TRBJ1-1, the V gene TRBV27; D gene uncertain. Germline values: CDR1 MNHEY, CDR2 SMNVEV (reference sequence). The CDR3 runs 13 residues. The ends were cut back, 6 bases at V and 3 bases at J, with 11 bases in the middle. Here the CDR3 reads CASSLRVYTEAFF. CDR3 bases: TGTGCCAGCAGCCTTCGGGTCTACACTGAAGCTTTCTTT.

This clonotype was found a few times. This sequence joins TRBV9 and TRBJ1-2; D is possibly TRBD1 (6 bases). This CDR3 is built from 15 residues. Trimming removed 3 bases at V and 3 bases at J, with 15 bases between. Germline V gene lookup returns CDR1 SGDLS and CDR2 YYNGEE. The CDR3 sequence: CASSASGGQDYGYTF. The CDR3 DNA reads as TGTGCCAGCAGCGCGTCCGGGGGCCAAGACTATGGCTACACCTTC.

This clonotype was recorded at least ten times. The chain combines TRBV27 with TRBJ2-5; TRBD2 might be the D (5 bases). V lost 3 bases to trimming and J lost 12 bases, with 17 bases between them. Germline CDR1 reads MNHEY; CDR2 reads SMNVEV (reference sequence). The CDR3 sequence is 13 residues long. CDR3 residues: CASSFMVEGAKYF. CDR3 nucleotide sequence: TGTGCCAGCAGTTTCATGGTTGAGGGCGCTAAGTACTTC.

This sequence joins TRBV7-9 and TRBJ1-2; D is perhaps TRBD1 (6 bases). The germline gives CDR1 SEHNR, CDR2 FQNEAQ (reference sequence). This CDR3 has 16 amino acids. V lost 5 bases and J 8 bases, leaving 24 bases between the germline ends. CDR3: CASSPLQSRGLEGYTF. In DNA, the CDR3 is TGTGCCAGCAGCCCTCTTCAGAGTCGGGGGCTGGAAGGCTACACCTTC.

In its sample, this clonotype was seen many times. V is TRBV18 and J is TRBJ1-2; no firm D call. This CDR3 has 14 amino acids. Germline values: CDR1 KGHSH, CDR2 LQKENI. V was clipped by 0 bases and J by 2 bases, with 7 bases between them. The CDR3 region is CASSPPLENYGYTF. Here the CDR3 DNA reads TGTGCCAGCTCACCACCCTTAGAGAACTATGGCTACACCTTC.

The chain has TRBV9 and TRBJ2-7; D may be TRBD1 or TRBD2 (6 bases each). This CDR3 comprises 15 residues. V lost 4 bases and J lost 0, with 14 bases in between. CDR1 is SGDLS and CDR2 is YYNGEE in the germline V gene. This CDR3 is CASSPSSGASYEQYF. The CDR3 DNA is TGTGCCAGCAGCCCCAGTTCGGGGGCCTCCTACGAGCAGTACTTC.

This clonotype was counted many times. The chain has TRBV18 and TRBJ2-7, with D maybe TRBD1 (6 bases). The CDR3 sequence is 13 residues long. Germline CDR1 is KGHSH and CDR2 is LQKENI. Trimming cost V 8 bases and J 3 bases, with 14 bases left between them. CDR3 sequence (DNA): TGTGCCAGCCACTCAGGGGTGGGCTACGAGCAGTACTTC. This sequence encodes CASHSGVGYEQYF.

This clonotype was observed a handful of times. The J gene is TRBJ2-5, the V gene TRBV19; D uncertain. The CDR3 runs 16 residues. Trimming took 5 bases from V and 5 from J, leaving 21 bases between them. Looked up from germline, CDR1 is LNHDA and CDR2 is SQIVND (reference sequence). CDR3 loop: CASSSRLRWASETQYF. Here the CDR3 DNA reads TGTGCCAGTAGTTCACGACTGCGTTGGGCGTCGGAGACCCAGTACTTC.

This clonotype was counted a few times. The CDR3 loop reads CASSGTSSPLHF. The CDR3 bases are TGTGCCAGCAGTGGAACGTCTTCACCCCTCCACTTT. This rearrangement joins TRBV2 to TRBJ1-6; D is undetermined. The CDR3 has 12 amino acids. CDR1 is SNHLY, CDR2 FYNNEI, per germline. The ends were cut back, 4 bases at V and 9 bases at J, with 7 bases in the middle.

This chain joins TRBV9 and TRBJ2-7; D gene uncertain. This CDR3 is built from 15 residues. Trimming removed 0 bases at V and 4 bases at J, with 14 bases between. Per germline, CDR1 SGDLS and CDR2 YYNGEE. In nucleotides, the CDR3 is TGTGCCAGCAGCGTAGGGTCCCGCGGCGCGTACGAGCAGTACTTC. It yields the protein CASSVGSRGAYEQYF.

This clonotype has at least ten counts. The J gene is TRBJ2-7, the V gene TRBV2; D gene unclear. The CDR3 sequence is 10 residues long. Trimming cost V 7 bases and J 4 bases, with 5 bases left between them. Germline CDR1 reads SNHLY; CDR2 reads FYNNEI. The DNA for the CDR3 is TGTGCCAGCAACGGGTACGAGCAGTACTTC. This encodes CASNGYEQYF.

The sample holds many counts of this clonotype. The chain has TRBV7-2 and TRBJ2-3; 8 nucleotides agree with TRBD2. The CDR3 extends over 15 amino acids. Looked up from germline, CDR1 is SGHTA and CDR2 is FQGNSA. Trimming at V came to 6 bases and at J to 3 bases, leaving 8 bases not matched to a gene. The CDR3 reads CASSISGSWTDTQYF. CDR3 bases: TGTGCCAGCAGTATAAGCGGGAGTTGGACAGATACGCAGTATTTT.

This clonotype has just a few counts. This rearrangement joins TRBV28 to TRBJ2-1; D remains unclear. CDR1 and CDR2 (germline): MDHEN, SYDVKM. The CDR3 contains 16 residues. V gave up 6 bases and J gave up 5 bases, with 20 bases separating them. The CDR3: CASSLPWARGNNEQFF. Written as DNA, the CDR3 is TGTGCCAGCAGCCTTCCTTGGGCGCGCGGAAACAATGAGCAGTTCTTC.

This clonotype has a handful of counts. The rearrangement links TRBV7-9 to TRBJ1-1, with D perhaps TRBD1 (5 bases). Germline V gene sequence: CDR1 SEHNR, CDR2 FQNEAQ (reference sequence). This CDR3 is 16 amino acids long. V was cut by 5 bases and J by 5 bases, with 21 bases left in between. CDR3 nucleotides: TGTGCCAGCAGCCCATGGGTGGGGGGAGGCAAAACTGAAGCTTTCTTT. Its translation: CASSPWVGGGKTEAFF.

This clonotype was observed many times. The DNA of the CDR3 is TGTGCCAGCAGCTCTATTAGCACAGATACGCAGTATTTT. Its translation: CASSSISTDTQYF. The chain uses TRBV7-9 and TRBJ2-3; no firm D call. Deletions cut 4 bases from V and 0 bases from J, with 5 bases between. The CDR3 consists of 13 residues. CDR1 is SEHNR and CDR2 is FQNEAQ in the germline V gene (reference sequence).

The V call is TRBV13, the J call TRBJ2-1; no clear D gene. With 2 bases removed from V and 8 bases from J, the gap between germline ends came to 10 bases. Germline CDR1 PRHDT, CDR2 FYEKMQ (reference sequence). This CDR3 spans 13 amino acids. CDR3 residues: CASSLRSRDEQFF. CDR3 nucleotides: TGTGCCAGCAGCTTAAGATCCCGGGATGAGCAGTTCTTC.

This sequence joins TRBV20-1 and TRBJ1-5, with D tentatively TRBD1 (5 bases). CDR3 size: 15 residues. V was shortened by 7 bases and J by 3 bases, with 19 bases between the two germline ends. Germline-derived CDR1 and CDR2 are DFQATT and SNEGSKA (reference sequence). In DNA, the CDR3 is TGCAGTGTCAGAGGGACCCTGGGTATCAATCAGCCCCAGCATTTT. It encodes CSVRGTLGINQPQHF.